This is a list of T cell receptor beta chains from one sample in a study of blood T cell repertoires in COVID-19. Sequenced by immunoSEQ multiplex PCR; TCRdb stores in-frame clones only, minus some. The sample consists of 50,000 to 75,000 clones, around 92% of them appearing once. The specimen was peripheral blood. These receptors were taken from a man aged 60 to 75 with acute or convalescent COVID-19. Each CDR3 is given without its conserved first and last residue.

V	J	CDR3
TRBV7-9	TRBJ2-7	ASSLAPPGQGSYEQY
TRBV30	TRBJ2-7	AWSGPLAGSYEQY
TRBV5-1	TRBJ1-1	ASSDEGAEAF
TRBV3-1/TRBV3-2	TRBJ1-6	ASSQDDRGVSPLH
TRBV7-2	TRBJ1-2	ASRSLDRVYGYT
TRBV3-1/TRBV3-2	TRBJ2-7	ASSQSWRGLYEQY
TRBV30	TRBJ2-3	AWSVTHAGHTQY
TRBV7-9	TRBJ1-1	ASSQGQSTEAF
TRBV6-4	TRBJ2-2	ASRRTASLTGELF
TRBV5-1	TRBJ1-1	ASSLVSVNTEAF
TRBV7-9	TRBJ1-1	ASSPSGLGNTEAF
TRBV15	TRBJ1-4	ATSRVGGGGGKLF
TRBV5-6	TRBJ1-1	ASSLAAGTGAMNTEAF
TRBV10-3	TRBJ2-5	ASRQGRGETQY
TRBV4-2	TRBJ2-6	ASSQVAGMSGANVLT
TRBV6-5	TRBJ2-7	ASRLVQGSYEQY
TRBV6-5	TRBJ2-3	ASSAGGRGTDTQY
TRBV5-4	TRBJ2-3	ASRRTSGGVDTQY
TRBV5-1	TRBJ1-3	ASSLTTGGNTIY
TRBV27	TRBJ2-3	ASSSLSAGRTDTQY
TRBV7-9	TRBJ1-1	ASSFDRGTEAF
TRBV5-1	TRBJ1-5	ASSFTGGEVPSNQPQH
TRBV27	TRBJ2-1	ASTLRLNYGNEQF
TRBV29-1	TRBJ2-7	SVRDSSYEQY
TRBV7-2	TRBJ2-2	ASSLVSDTGELF
TRBV2	TRBJ1-1	ASSENRSFEF
TRBV3-1/TRBV3-2	TRBJ1-2	ASSQASGAPGYT
TRBV9	TRBJ1-3	ASSVTGAISGNTIY